These T cell receptor beta chains were read from a single sample in a study of blood T cell repertoires in COVID-19. Measured with immunoSEQ multiplex PCR; TCRdb has only the in-frame clones, and not every one. The sample has around 300,000 clones, approximately 88% seen once; the top ten hold under 2.5%. The sequencing sample was made of peripheral blood. Receptors originate from a man aged 50-60 years with acute or convalescent COVID-19. Both conserved end residues are part of each CDR3. D genes are given only for firm matches. Not all rows give a size; the values are once, few, many and, for expanded clones, a class.

clone size: NA
D gene: NA
V gene: TRBV6-5
J gene: TRBJ1-1
CDR3 DNA: TGTGCCACAATCGAGGGGAGGATGAACACTGAAGCTTTCTTT
CDR3 protein: CATIEGRMNTEAFF

clone size: once
D gene: TRBD2
V gene: TRBV6-6
J gene: TRBJ2-1
CDR3 DNA: TGTGCCAGCAGATCGGGACTAGCGATCTACAATGAGCAGTTCTTC
CDR3 protein: CASRSGLAIYNEQFF

clone size: NA
D gene: NA
V gene: TRBV5-1
J gene: TRBJ2-3
CDR3 DNA: TGCGCCAGCAGCTTCGTCGGGGGGCACACAGATACGCAGTATTTT
CDR3 protein: CASSFVGGHTDTQYF

clone size: NA
D gene: NA
V gene: TRBV7-6
J gene: TRBJ2-5
CDR3 DNA: TGTGCCAGCAGCGTTAATTGGGGGGGCCAGTCAGGAGAGACCCAGTACTTC
CDR3 protein: CASSVNWGGQSGETQYF

clone size: NA
D gene: NA
V gene: TRBV10-3
J gene: TRBJ1-2
CDR3 DNA: TGTGCCATCACCCCGGAGGCGGGTGGCTACACCTTC
CDR3 protein: CAITPEAGGYTF

clone size: once
D gene: NA
V gene: TRBV25-1
J gene: TRBJ1-1
CDR3 DNA: TGTGCCAGCAGTGAAGCAGGGGCCAGTGGTGAAGCTTTCTTT
CDR3 protein: CASSEAGASGEAFF

clone size: NA
D gene: NA
V gene: TRBV30
J gene: TRBJ1-5
CDR3 DNA: TGTGCCTGGAGTTGGCGGAGCAATCAGCCCCAGCATTTT
CDR3 protein: CAWSWRSNQPQHF

clone size: NA
D gene: NA
V gene: TRBV12-3/TRBV12-4
J gene: TRBJ2-7
CDR3 DNA: TGTGCCAGCAGTCTGGGGGCTACCTACGAGCAGTACTTC
CDR3 protein: CASSLGATYEQYF

clone size: NA
D gene: NA
V gene: TRBV9
J gene: TRBJ2-5
CDR3 DNA: TGTGCCAGCAGCCCGACCTCGGTTGCTCGAGGAGAGACCCAGTACTTC
CDR3 protein: CASSPTSVARGETQYF

clone size: NA
D gene: NA
V gene: TRBV6-5
J gene: TRBJ1-5
CDR3 DNA: TGTGCCAGCACCACGTGGGAGGGGACTCAGCCCCAGCATTTT
CDR3 protein: CASTTWEGTQPQHF

clone size: NA
D gene: NA
V gene: TRBV6-5
J gene: TRBJ1-3
CDR3 DNA: TGTGCCAGCCGGGGGTTAGACGTCTCTGGAAACACCATATATTTT
CDR3 protein: CASRGLDVSGNTIYF

clone size: once
D gene: TRBD1
V gene: TRBV4-1
J gene: TRBJ1-2
CDR3 DNA: TGCGCCAGCAGCCAGGCTATGGACAGGGGGCCTGGCTACACCTTC
CDR3 protein: CASSQAMDRGPGYTF

clone size: NA
D gene: NA
V gene: TRBV10-3
J gene: TRBJ2-3
CDR3 DNA: TGTGCCATCAGTGGGCGGCAAACTAGCACAGATACGCAGTATTTT
CDR3 protein: CAISGRQTSTDTQYF

clone size: NA
D gene: NA
V gene: TRBV9
J gene: TRBJ1-2
CDR3 DNA: TGTGCCAGCAGCGAGGGGATTACTAACTATGGCTACACCTTC
CDR3 protein: CASSEGITNYGYTF

clone size: NA
D gene: TRBD1
V gene: TRBV6-5
J gene: TRBJ2-3
CDR3 DNA: TGTGCCAGCAGAAACAGGGGGCGCCCAGATACGCAGTATTTT
CDR3 protein: CASRNRGRPDTQYF

clone size: NA
D gene: NA
V gene: TRBV7-8
J gene: TRBJ1-4
CDR3 DNA: TGTGCCAGCAGCTTATCCAGGGCGTCTAATGAAAAACTGTTTTTT
CDR3 protein: CASSLSRASNEKLFF